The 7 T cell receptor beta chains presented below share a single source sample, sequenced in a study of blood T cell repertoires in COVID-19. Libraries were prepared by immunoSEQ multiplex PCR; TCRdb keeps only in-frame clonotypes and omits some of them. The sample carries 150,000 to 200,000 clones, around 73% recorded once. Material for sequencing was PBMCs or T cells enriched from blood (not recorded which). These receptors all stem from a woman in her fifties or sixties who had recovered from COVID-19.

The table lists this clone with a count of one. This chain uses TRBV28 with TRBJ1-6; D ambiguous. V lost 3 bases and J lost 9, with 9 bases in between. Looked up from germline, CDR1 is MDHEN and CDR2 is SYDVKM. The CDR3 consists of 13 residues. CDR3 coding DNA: TGTGCCAGCAGTTTCAGTGTTGGTTCACCCCTCCACTTT. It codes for CASSFSVGSPLHF.

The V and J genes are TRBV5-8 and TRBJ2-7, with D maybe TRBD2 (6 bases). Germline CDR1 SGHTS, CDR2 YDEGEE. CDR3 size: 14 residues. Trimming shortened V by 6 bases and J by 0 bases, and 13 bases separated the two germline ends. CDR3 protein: CASTRAGYSYEQYF. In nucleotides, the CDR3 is TGTGCCAGCACCCGCGCGGGGTACTCCTACGAGCAGTACTTC.

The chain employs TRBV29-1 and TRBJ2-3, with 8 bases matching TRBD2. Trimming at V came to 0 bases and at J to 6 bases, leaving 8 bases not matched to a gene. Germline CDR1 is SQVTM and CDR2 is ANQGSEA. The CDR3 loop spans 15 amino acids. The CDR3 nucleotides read TGCAGCGTTGAAGATGGCGGGAGGAGCCTTGATACGCAGTATTTT. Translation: CSVEDGGRSLDTQYF.

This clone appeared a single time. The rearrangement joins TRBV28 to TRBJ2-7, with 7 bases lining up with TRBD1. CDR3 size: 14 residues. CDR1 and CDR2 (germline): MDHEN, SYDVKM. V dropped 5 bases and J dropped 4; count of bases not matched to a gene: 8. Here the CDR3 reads CASSRGGAKYEQYF. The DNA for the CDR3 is TGTGCCAGCAGTCGAGGGGGCGCGAAGTACGAGCAGTACTTC.

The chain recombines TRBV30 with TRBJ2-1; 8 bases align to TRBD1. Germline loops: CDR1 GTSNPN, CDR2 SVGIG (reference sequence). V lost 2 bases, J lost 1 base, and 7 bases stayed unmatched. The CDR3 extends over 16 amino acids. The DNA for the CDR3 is TGTGCCTGGAGTAAATTGGGACAGGCGTCCTACAATGAGCAGTTCTTC. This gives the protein CAWSKLGQASYNEQFF.

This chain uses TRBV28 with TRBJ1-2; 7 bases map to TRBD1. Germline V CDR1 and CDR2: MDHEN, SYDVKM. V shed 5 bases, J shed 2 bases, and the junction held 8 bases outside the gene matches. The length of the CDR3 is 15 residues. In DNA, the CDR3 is TGTGCCAGCAGTCCCGCGGGGGGACAGAACTATGGCTACACCTTC. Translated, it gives CASSPAGGQNYGYTF.

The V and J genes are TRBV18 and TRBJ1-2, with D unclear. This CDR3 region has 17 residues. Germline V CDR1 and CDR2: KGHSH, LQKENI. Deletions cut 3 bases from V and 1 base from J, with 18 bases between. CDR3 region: CASSPAVNTRNNYGYTF. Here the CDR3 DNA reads TGTGCCAGCTCACCGGCGGTAAACACCCGAAATAACTATGGCTACACCTTC.